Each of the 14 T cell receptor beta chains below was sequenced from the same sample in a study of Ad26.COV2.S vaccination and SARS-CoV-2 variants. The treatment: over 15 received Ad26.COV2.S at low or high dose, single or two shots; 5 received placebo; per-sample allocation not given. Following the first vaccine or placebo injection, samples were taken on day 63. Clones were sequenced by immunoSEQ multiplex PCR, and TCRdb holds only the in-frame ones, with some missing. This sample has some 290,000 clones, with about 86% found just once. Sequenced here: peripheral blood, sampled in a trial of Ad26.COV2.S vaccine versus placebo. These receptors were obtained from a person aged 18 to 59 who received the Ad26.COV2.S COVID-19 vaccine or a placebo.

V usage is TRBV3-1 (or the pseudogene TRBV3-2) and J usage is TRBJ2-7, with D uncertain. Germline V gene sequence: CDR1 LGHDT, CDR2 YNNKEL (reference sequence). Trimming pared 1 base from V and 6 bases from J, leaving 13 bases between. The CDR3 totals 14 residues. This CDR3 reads CASSQGVRRAEQYF. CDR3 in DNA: TGTGCCAGCAGCCAAGGAGTTAGGCGTGCCGAGCAGTACTTC.

The CDR3 spells CASSLGGGRGPDTQYF. The CDR3 nucleotides read TGTGCCAGCAGCTTAGGGGGGGGCAGGGGGCCAGATACGCAGTATTTT. The chain joins TRBV5-4 to TRBJ2-3; D is perhaps TRBD1 (8 bases). V was trimmed by 2 bases and J by 4 bases, leaving 17 bases between them. The CDR3 covers 16 residues. Germline V gene sequence: CDR1 SGHNT, CDR2 YYREEE (reference sequence).

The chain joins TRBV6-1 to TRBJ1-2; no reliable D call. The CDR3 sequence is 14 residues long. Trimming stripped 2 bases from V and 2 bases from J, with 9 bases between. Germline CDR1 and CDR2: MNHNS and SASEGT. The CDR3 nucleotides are TGTGCCAGCAGTGAAACAGCCCTAAACTATGGCTACACCTTC. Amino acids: CASSETALNYGYTF.

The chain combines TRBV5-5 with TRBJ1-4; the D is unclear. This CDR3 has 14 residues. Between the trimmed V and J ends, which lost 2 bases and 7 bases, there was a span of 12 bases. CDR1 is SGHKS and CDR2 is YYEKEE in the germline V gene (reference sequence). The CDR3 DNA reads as TGTGCCAGCAGCTTTCTACGGGAGGGTGAAAAACTGTTTTTT. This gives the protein CASSFLREGEKLFF.

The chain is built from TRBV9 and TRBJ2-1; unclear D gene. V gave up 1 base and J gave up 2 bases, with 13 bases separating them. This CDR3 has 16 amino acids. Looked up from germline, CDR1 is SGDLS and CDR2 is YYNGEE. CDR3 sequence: CASSVISQPPYNEQFF. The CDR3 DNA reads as TGTGCCAGCAGCGTAATTTCGCAACCCCCCTACAATGAGCAGTTCTTC.

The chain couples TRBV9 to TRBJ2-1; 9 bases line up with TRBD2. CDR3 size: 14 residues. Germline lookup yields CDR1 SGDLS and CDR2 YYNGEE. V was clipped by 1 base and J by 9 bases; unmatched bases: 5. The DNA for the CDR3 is TGTGCCAGCAGCGTAAGAAGCGGGGGGTTTGAGCAGTTCTTC. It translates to CASSVRSGGFEQFF.

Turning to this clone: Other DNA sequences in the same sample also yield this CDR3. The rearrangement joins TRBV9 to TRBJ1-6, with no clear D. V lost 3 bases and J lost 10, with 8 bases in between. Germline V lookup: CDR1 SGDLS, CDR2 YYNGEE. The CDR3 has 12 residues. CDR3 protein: CASSGEGSPLHF. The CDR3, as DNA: TGTGCCAGCAGCGGGGAGGGCTCACCCCTCCACTTT. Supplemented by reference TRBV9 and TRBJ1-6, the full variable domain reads DSGVTQTPKHLITATGQRVTLRCSPRSGDLSVYWYQQSLDQGLQFLIQYYNGEERAKGNILERFSAQQFPDLHSELNLSSLELGDSALYFCASSGEGSPLHFGNGTRLTVT.

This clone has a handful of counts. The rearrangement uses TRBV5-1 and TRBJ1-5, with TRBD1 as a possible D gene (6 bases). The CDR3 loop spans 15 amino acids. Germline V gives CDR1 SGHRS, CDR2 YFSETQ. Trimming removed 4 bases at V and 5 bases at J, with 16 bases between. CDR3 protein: CASSPQGLSDQPQHF. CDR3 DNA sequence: TGCGCCAGCAGCCCTCAGGGGTTGTCAGATCAGCCCCAGCATTTT.

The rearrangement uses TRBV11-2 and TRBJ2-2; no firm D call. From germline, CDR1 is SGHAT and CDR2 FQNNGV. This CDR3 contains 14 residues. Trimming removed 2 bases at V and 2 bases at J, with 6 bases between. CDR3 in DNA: TGTGCCAGCAGCTTAATAGTCAACACCGGGGAGCTGTTTTTT. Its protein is CASSLIVNTGELFF. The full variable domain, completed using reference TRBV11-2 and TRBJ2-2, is EAGVAQSPRYKIIEKRQSVAFWCNPISGHATLYWYQQILGQGPKLLIQFQNNGVVDDSQLPKDRFSAERLKGVDSTLKIQPAKLEDSAVYLCASSLIVNTGELFFGEGSRLTVL.

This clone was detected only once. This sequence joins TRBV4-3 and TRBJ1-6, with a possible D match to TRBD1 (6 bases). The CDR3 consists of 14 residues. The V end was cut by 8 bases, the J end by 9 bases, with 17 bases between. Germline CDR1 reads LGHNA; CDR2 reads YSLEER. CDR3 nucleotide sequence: TGCGCCAGCCGGGAGAATACAGGGATTTCACCCCTCCACTTT. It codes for CASRENTGISPLHF.

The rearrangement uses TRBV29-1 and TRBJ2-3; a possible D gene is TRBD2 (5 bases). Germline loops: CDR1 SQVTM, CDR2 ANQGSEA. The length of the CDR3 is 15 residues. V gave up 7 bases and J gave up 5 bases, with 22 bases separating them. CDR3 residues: CSAGRTSLNGDTQYF. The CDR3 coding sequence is TGCAGCGCCGGAAGGACTTCTTTGAATGGAGATACGCAGTATTTT.

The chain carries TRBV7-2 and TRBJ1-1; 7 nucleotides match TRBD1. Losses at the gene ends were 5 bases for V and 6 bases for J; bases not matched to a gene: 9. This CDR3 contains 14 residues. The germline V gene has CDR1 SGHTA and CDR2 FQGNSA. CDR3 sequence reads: CASSLAYQGAEAFF. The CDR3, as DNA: TGTGCCAGCAGCCTTGCTTATCAGGGGGCTGAAGCTTTCTTT.

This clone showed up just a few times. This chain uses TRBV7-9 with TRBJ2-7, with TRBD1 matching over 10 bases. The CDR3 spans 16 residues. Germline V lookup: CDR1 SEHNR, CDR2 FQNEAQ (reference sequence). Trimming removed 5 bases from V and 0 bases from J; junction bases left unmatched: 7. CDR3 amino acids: CASSLLGQGSSYEQYF. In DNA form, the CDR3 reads TGTGCCAGCAGCCTTTTGGGACAGGGGAGCTCCTACGAGCAGTACTTC. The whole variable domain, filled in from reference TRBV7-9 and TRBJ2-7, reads DTGVSQNPRHKITKRGQNVTFRCDPISEHNRLYWYRQTLGQGPEFLTYFQNEAQLEKSRLLSDRFSAERPKGSFSTLEIQRTEQGDSAMYLCASSLLGQGSSYEQYFGPGTRLTVT.

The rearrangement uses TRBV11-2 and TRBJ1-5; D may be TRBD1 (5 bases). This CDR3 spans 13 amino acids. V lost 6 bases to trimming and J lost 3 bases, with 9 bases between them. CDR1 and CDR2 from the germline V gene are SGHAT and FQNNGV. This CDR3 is CASRGDYNQPQHF. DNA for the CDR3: TGTGCCAGCAGAGGGGATTACAATCAGCCCCAGCATTTT.